This TCR beta chain was captured by sequencing in a study of early T cells in non-severe SARS-CoV-2 infection. The overall study: Sequencing used unsorted whole-blood bulk RNA, so chains lack pairing.

Trimming pared 4 bases from V and 0 bases from J, leaving 14 bases between. Looked up from germline, CDR1 is SGHRS and CDR2 is YFSETQ. The CDR3 spans 15 residues. Researchers attached unique molecular identifiers to individual cDNA molecules. TCRdb re-called the 5' RACE reads through MiXCR, storing one row per CDR3 protein. The table records about 30,000 distinct CDR3 sequences, approximately 5.5% of them present only once. Study-wide results and caveats: The matching step, a VDJdb search, favored anti-spike CD8 responses and missed private and CD4 specificities.

This clonotype was seen repeatedly, ten times or more. No antigen is known for it. Material for sequencing was whole blood. The chain carries TRBV5-1 and TRBJ2-7; maybe TRBD1 (6 bases). This sequence originates from an adult who was a healthcare worker with PCR-confirmed SARS-CoV-2 infection or an uninfected control (not recorded which). CDR3 DNA: TGCGCCAGCAGCACTCTACAGGGAACCTCCTACGAGCAGTACTTC. It codes for CASSTLQGTSYEQYF. The whole variable domain, filled in from reference TRBV5-1 and TRBJ2-7, reads KAGVTQTPRYLIKTRGQQVTLSCSPISGHRSVSWYQQTPGQGLQFLFEYFSETQRNKGNFPGRFSGRQFSNSRSEMNVSTLELGDSALYLCASSTLQGTSYEQYFGPGTRLTVT.